This T cell receptor (beta chain) was captured by sequencing in a study of beta chain features in type 1 diabetes. Regarding the study as a whole: For Type 1 diabetes patients, all four CD4+ subsets carried TCRB CDR3s that were moderately but significantly shorter.

With respect to this clone: Antigen specificity is unknown.

V shed 6 bases, J shed 9 bases, and the junction held 11 bases outside the gene matches. CDR1 SNHLY and CDR2 FYNNEI come from the germline V gene. The CDR3 is made up of 14 amino acids. Investigators reverse transcribed all isolated RNA, so they sequenced expressed TCRB transcripts. Clones were sequenced by immunoSEQ multiplex PCR, and TCRdb holds only the in-frame ones, with some missing. The profile shows 600,000 or so clones, around 12% of them singletons. V gene TRBV2 combines with J gene TRBJ2-1; TRBD2 aligns across 7 bases. The origin of this receptor is a man aged 25 to 45 with type 1 diabetes. The sample taken for sequencing was naive CD4+ T cells from blood. For the CDR3, the DNA is TGTGCCAGCAGAGCGGGATTAGCAGGAGGTGAGCAGTTCTTC. Translating gives CASRAGLAGGEQFF.